Listed below are T cell receptor beta chains from one sample, sequenced in a study of blood T cell repertoires in COVID-19. Profiling relied on immunoSEQ multiplex PCR, and the TCRdb table lists in-frame clones only, not all of them. This table holds approximately 100,000 clones, approximately 90% found once. The sequencing input was peripheral blood. These TCRs come from a man in his 60s with acute or convalescent COVID-19. The CDR3 runs from the conserved cysteine through the conserved F or W. D genes are given only for firm matches. The size entry is marked missing in some rows and otherwise reads once, few, many or a size class.

size	J	D	V	length	DNA	CDR3
.	TRBJ1-5	TRBD1	TRBV30	13	TGTGCCTGGAGTACAGGGGTCAATCAGCCCCAGCATTTT	CAWSTGVNQPQHF
few	TRBJ2-2	.	TRBV28	15	TGTGCCAGCACCGACACCGACCATACTACCGGGGAGCTGTTTTTT	CASTDTDHTTGELFF
.	TRBJ1-1	TRBD1	TRBV29-1	15	TGCAGCGTTAGCCAACTGGGACAGGTGAACACTGAAGCTTTCTTT	CSVSQLGQVNTEAFF
.	TRBJ1-5	.	TRBV5-1	15	TGCGCCAGCAGCCTTTCACAGGGACGTTATCAGCCCCAGCATTTT	CASSLSQGRYQPQHF
.	TRBJ2-6	TRBD2	TRBV5-1	14	TGCGCCAGCAGCTTGGCCGGAGGGAGGGACCTCTGGACTTTC	CASSLAGGRDLWTF
.	TRBJ2-2	.	TRBV27	13	TGTGCCAGCAGTTTATTCTCGTACGGGGAGCTGTTTTTT	CASSLFSYGELFF
.	TRBJ2-1	TRBD2	TRBV6-1	14	TGTGCCAGCAGTGAACAGCGGGAGATAAATGAGCAGTTCTTC	CASSEQREINEQFF
.	TRBJ2-4	.	TRBV27	11	TGTGCCAGCACCAAAGGGGACATTCAGTACTTC	CASTKGDIQYF
.	TRBJ2-5	.	TRBV18	14	TGTGCCAGCTCACCACCTACAGGGTTGGAGACCCAGTACTTC	CASSPPTGLETQYF
once	TRBJ2-2	TRBD1	TRBV24-1	15	TGTGCCACCAGTGCCGGGACAGGGAACACCGGGGAGCTGTTTTTT	CATSAGTGNTGELFF
.	TRBJ1-2	TRBD1	TRBV2	14	TGTGCCAGCAGTGAGGCGGGACAGGGATATGGCTACACCTTC	CASSEAGQGYGYTF
.	TRBJ1-4	.	TRBV2	16	TGTGCCAGCAGTGAAGAACGGACAGCAACTAATGAAAAACTGTTTTTT	CASSEERTATNEKLFF
.	TRBJ1-6	.	TRBV5-1	16	TGCGCCAGCAGCATACTTTCCCAGGGGTCGAATTCACCCCTCCACTTT	CASSILSQGSNSPLHF
.	TRBJ2-7	TRBD2	TRBV2	14	TGTGCCAGCAGAGCGGGACTAGCGGGAGAAGAGCAGTACTTC	CASRAGLAGEEQYF
.	TRBJ2-5	TRBD2	TRBV6-1	15	TGTGCCAGCAGTGAAACACTAGCGGCAGGGGAGACCCAGTACTTC	CASSETLAAGETQYF
.	TRBJ2-3	TRBD2	TRBV7-3	15	TGTGCCAGCAGCTTTAGCGGGAGCGGCACAGATACGCAGTATTTT	CASSFSGSGTDTQYF
.	TRBJ1-5	.	TRBV2	15	TGTGCCAGCAGACCCAGGACAACTAGCAATCAGCCCCAGCATTTT	CASRPRTTSNQPQHF
.	TRBJ1-5	.	TRBV7-9	14	TGTGCCAGCAGCTTAGCCGGGGGGAATCAGCCCCAGCATTTT	CASSLAGGNQPQHF
.	TRBJ1-5	.	TRBV10-3	23	TGTGCCATCAGTGATGTGTTAGGAGCTAGGTCGTCCGGCGCTGACTATAGCAATCAGCCCCAGCATTTT	CAISDVLGARSSGADYSNQPQHF
.	TRBJ2-1	.	TRBV10-3	13	TGTGCCATCAGTGGGGGGCCCGAGGGTGAGCAGTTCTTC	CAISGGPEGEQFF
.	TRBJ1-2	.	TRBV30	11	TGTGCCTGGAGTCTAGGCTATGGCTACACCTTC	CAWSLGYGYTF
.	TRBJ2-2	TRBD1	TRBV7-3	15	TGTGCCAGCAGCTTCGGACAGGCAGTGACCGGGGAGCTGTTTTTT	CASSFGQAVTGELFF
few	TRBJ2-1	.	TRBV28	13	TGTGCCAGCAGTCCCCAGGGGTACAATGAGCAGTTCTTC	CASSPQGYNEQFF
.	TRBJ2-7	TRBD2	TRBV18	17	TGTGCCAGCTCACGCGCCCGACTAGCCGAGGGAATGGACGAGCAGTACTTC	CASSRARLAEGMDEQYF
.	TRBJ1-6	.	TRBV11-2	14	TGTGCCAGCAGCTCGTTCCGGGGTAATTCACCCCTCCACTTT	CASSSFRGNSPLHF
.	TRBJ2-1	TRBD1	TRBV12-3/TRBV12-4	12	TGTGCCAGCAGTTTCACAGGGGCGGAAGGGTTCTTC	CASSFTGAEGFF
.	TRBJ2-1	TRBD2	TRBV7-9	14	TGTGCCAGCAGCTTGGCTAGCGGTTACAATGAGCAGTTCTTC	CASSLASGYNEQFF
.	TRBJ2-5	TRBD2	TRBV11-2	13	TGTGCCAGCAGCCCAGGACTAGAAGAGACCCAGTACTTC	CASSPGLEETQYF
.	TRBJ2-3	TRBD2	TRBV28	14	TGTGCCAGCAGAAAGGGACTAGACACAGATACGCAGTATTTT	CASRKGLDTDTQYF
.	TRBJ1-5	.	TRBV24-1	16	TGTGCCACCAGTGATGCTCGGACCGGGGGGAATCAGCCCCAGCATTTT	CATSDARTGGNQPQHF
.	TRBJ1-2	.	TRBV5-6	17	TGTGCCAGCAGCTTGGGATTTCGCCCGATCGCTATCTATGGCTACACCTTC	CASSLGFRPIAIYGYTF
.	TRBJ2-7	.	TRBV7-9	16	TGTGCCAGCAGCTTAGGGCAGGGGCCCCATTACTACGAGCAGTACTTC	CASSLGQGPHYYEQYF